This T cell receptor beta chain came from a study of CD8 T cells in Susac syndrome. This CDR3 has 14 amino acids. V was cut by 4 bases and J by 5 bases, with 16 bases left in between. Germline V gives CDR1 SGDLS, CDR2 YYNGEE. It was treatment-naive patients with stable or active relapsing-remitting disease who made up the multiple sclerosis controls. This clonotype showed up just once. After extraction with the RNeasy kit, roughly 0.5 to 1 ug of the RNA was reverse transcribed using random hexamers. Using its own MiXCR run on the immunoSEQ multiplex PCR reads, TCRdb lists one record per CDR3 protein. This sample has about 280,000 distinct CDR3 sequences, with around 83% found just once.

The sample taken for sequencing was CD8+ T cells from PBMCs. J is TRBJ2-7 and V is TRBV9; D tentatively reads TRBD1 or TRBD2 (6 bases each). This clonotype was obtained from a human donor with multiple sclerosis. Written as DNA, the CDR3 is TGTGCCAGCAGCAAGGGGGGCCGTCCTGACGAGCAGTACTTC. This gives the protein CASSKGGRPDEQYF.